The sequence of this T cell receptor (beta chain) was determined in a study of Tregs in tolerant kidney transplant recipients. Findings and limits, study-wide: Few patients were studied, so findings need validation in larger groups.

Germline assignment: CDR1 SQVTM and CDR2 ANQGSEA. The germline V and J ends were trimmed by 7 bases and 7 bases, with 14 bases remaining between them. The CDR3 has 13 residues. Assay used: immunoSEQ multiplex PCR; TCRdb lists only in-frame clones, some missing. The data contain some 65,000 clones, 65% to 85% of them singletons. Unstimulated regulatory T cells (CD4+CD25+CD127-), CD4+CD25- non-regulatory cells, CD4 and CD8 cells were FACS-sorted from thawed PBMCs. On this clone itself: Antigen: not known.

The sequence was collected from a human donor in good health. This chain connects TRBV29-1 to TRBJ1-6; tentatively, D is TRBD1 (5 bases). The sample comprised CD4+ T cells from blood. CDR3 region: CSAKWRGNSPLHF. Here the CDR3 DNA reads TGCAGCGCCAAGTGGCGGGGCAATTCACCCCTCCACTTT.